The 19 T cell receptor beta chains given below trace back to one sample, sequenced in a study of blood T cell repertoires in COVID-19. This table comes from immunoSEQ multiplex PCR, and its TCRdb copy is limited to in-frame clones, with some not included. Among some 150,000 clones listed, 84% were seen once. Sequences were obtained from peripheral blood. These receptor sequences come from a woman between 45 and 65 years old in a cohort sampled during active or convalescent COVID-19.

This clone was detected only a few times. V gene TRBV7-3 combines with J gene TRBJ2-1, with TRBD2 identical over 7 bases. Trimming cost V 2 bases and J 0 bases; bases outside gene matches: 1. There are 15 residues in the CDR3. Germline V gene lookup returns CDR1 SGHTA and CDR2 FQGTGA. This chain's CDR3 is CASSLGLVSYNEQFF. CDR3 sequence (DNA): TGTGCCAGCAGCTTAGGACTAGTCTCCTACAATGAGCAGTTCTTC.

The chain employs TRBV5-6 and TRBJ2-2, with 11 positions matching TRBD2. Germline-derived CDR1 and CDR2 are SGHDT and YYEEEE. The ends lost 1 base at V and 2 bases at J; junction bases unmatched: 4. CDR3 size: 17 residues. CDR3 DNA sequence: TGTGCCAGCAGCTTGACACTAGCGGGGGATAACACCGGGGAGCTGTTTTTT. This translates into CASSLTLAGDNTGELFF.

This chain joins TRBV7-8 and TRBJ2-5; no reliable D call. The CDR3 totals 15 residues. V was clipped by 1 base and J by 0 bases, with 9 bases between them. CDR1 and CDR2 (germline): SGHVS, FQNEAQ. Written as DNA, the CDR3 is TGTGCCAGCAGCTTAGAATACCAGTACCAAGAGACCCAGTACTTC. It is translated as CASSLEYQYQETQYF.

The sample holds a few counts of this clone. The sample holds other DNA sequences that translate to the same CDR3. The CDR3 region has the DNA TGTGCCAGCAGCGTAGGAGTCCAAGAGACCCAGTACTTC. Protein product: CASSVGVQETQYF. The J gene is TRBJ2-5, the V gene TRBV9; D gene unclear. The CDR3 has 13 residues. Germline V gene lookup returns CDR1 SGDLS and CDR2 YYNGEE. V was cut by 0 bases and J by 1 base, with 4 bases left in between. The full variable domain, in which reference TRBV9 and TRBJ2-5 provide the parts outside the CDR3, is DSGVTQTPKHLITATGQRVTLRCSPRSGDLSVYWYQQSLDQGLQFLIQYYNGEERAKGNILERFSAQQFPDLHSELNLSSLELGDSALYFCASSVGVQETQYFGPGTRLLVL.

The chain joins TRBV2 to TRBJ2-1; 7 bases match TRBD1. CDR1 and CDR2 (germline): SNHLY, FYNNEI. CDR3 length: 19 residues. Trimming removed 4 bases from V and 4 bases from J; junction bases left unmatched: 19. CDR3 region: CASSGIGGVSGQDYNEQFF. CDR3 in DNA: TGTGCCAGCAGTGGGATAGGGGGCGTCTCTGGCCAGGATTACAATGAGCAGTTCTTC.

The chain has TRBV19 and TRBJ2-7; the D gene is possibly TRBD1 (6 bases). The germline V and J ends were trimmed by 4 bases and 4 bases, with 11 bases remaining between them. Germline V gene lookup returns CDR1 LNHDA and CDR2 SQIVND (reference sequence). This CDR3 comprises 13 residues. The CDR3 nucleotides are TGTGCCAGTAGTACGACAAGGGGGTACGAGCAGTACTTC. It yields the protein CASSTTRGYEQYF.

This rearrangement joins TRBV11-2 to TRBJ1-1; D call uncertain. Germline V lookup: CDR1 SGHAT, CDR2 FQNNGV. There are 12 residues in the CDR3. Trimming pared 5 bases from V and 12 bases from J, leaving 16 bases between. Here the CDR3 reads CASSGLTAEPFF. CDR3 DNA: TGTGCCAGCAGCGGTCTTACCGCCGAGCCTTTCTTT. Together with reference TRBV11-2 and TRBJ1-1, the CDR3 gives the full variable domain: EAGVAQSPRYKIIEKRQSVAFWCNPISGHATLYWYQQILGQGPKLLIQFQNNGVVDDSQLPKDRFSAERLKGVDSTLKIQPAKLEDSAVYLCASSGLTAEPFFGQGTRLTVV.

This chain links TRBV15 with TRBJ1-6; weak D call: TRBD1 (5 bases). The CDR3 spans 15 residues. The V end lost 3 bases, the J end lost 8 bases, and 14 bases lay between the germline ends. CDR1 LNHNV and CDR2 YYDKDF come from the germline V gene (reference sequence). The CDR3 region has the DNA TGTGCCACCAGCAGGCGCAGGGAGGATCATTCACCCCTCCACTTT. Protein: CATSRRREDHSPLHF.

The gene calls are TRBV4-1 and TRBJ2-7; 11 nucleotides match TRBD1. Germline values: CDR1 MGHRA, CDR2 YSYEKL. This CDR3 has 17 residues. The V gene end was trimmed by 3 bases and the J gene end by 3 bases; junction bases not matched to a gene: 10. CDR3 nucleotide sequence: TGCGCCAGCAGCCAGGGCGGTCGAGGGACAGGGGGCTACGAGCAGTACTTC. Translated, it gives CASSQGGRGTGGYEQYF.

CDR3 loop: CASSLGETGEKLFF. Here the CDR3 DNA reads TGTGCCAGCAGCTTAGGGGAGACTGGCGAAAAACTGTTTTTT. The V gene is TRBV11-2, the J gene TRBJ1-4; D uncertain. The V gene's germline CDR1 is SGHAT and CDR2 FQNNGV. CDR3 length: 14 residues. Trimming shortened V by 1 base and J by 8 bases, and 11 bases separated the two germline ends.

This clone was counted a few times. The rearrangement joins TRBV6-5 to TRBJ2-7, with a weak D call TRBD2 (6 bases). The CDR3 contains 11 residues. Per the germline V gene, CDR1 is MNHEY and CDR2 is SVGAGI. Trimming left V 5 bases short and J 10 bases short, with 12 bases between. CDR3: CASSRLGDQYF. CDR3 DNA: TGTGCCAGCAGTCGACTAGGGGATCAGTACTTC.

The rearrangement links TRBV5-1 to TRBJ1-1; 11 nucleotides align to TRBD1. Looked up from germline, CDR1 is SGHRS and CDR2 is YFSETQ. The CDR3 extends over 16 amino acids. V lost 0 bases and J lost 3; bases outside the gene matches: 4. The CDR3 DNA is TGCGCCAGCAGCTTGGACGGACAGGGGGCCTACACTGAAGCTTTCTTT. This gives the protein CASSLDGQGAYTEAFF.

The genes are TRBV7-3 and TRBJ2-3, with TRBD2 matching 7 bases. The CDR3 is made up of 13 amino acids. J was trimmed by 5 bases and V by 7 bases; bases with no gene match: 6. Germline CDR1 SGHTA, CDR2 FQGTGA. Here the CDR3 reads CASTEAGEDTQYF. CDR3 coding DNA: TGTGCCAGCACGGAGGCGGGGGAAGATACGCAGTATTTT.

This sequence joins TRBV10-3 and TRBJ2-2; possibly TRBD2 for D (5 bases). The germline V gene has CDR1 ENHRY and CDR2 SYGVKD. Trimming cost V 8 bases and J 3 bases, with 13 bases left between them. This CDR3 contains 14 residues. CDR3 sequence (DNA): TGTGCCATCCGTCCCCCCGGGGACACCGGGGAGCTGTTTTTT. This translates into CAIRPPGDTGELFF.

CDR3 in DNA: TGTGCCAGCAGTTGGAGCGGGGGGACGATTAAAAATGAGCAGTTCTTC. Its translation is CASSWSGGTIKNEQFF. The chain recombines TRBV27 with TRBJ2-1; 9 positions match TRBD2. CDR1 MNHEY and CDR2 SMNVEV come from the germline V gene (reference sequence). The CDR3 is made up of 16 amino acids. Losses at the gene ends were 4 bases for V and 7 bases for J; bases not matched to a gene: 11.

The J gene is TRBJ1-1, the V gene TRBV4-2; D not resolved. V lost 4 bases, J lost 1 base, and 4 bases lay in between. The CDR3 contains 12 residues. CDR1 and CDR2 (germline): LGHNA, YNFKEQ. CDR3 coding DNA: TGTGCCAGCAGCCTCCAGAACACTGAAGCTTTCTTT. Its protein is CASSLQNTEAFF.

The rearrangement uses TRBV3-1 (or the pseudogene TRBV3-2) and TRBJ2-4; 8 nucleotides line up with TRBD2. V was clipped by 10 bases and J by 8 bases; unmatched bases: 4. CDR1 is LGHDT and CDR2 is YNNKEL in the germline V gene (reference sequence). The length of the CDR3 is 11 residues. The CDR3 loop is CATRGGDIQYF. The CDR3 DNA is TGTGCCACCCGGGGGGGTGACATTCAGTACTTC.

V and J are TRBV29-1 and TRBJ2-2; TRBD2 might be the D (7 bases). Germline V gene data show CDR1 as SQVTM and CDR2 as ANQGSEA. CDR3 length: 17 residues. Trimming took 6 bases from V and 0 from J, leaving 20 bases between them. The CDR3 sequence is CSVPGGRFGTNTGELFF. CDR3 DNA sequence: TGCAGCGTCCCGGGGGGCCGGTTTGGAACGAACACCGGGGAGCTGTTTTTT.

This clone occurred once. The chain carries TRBV7-9 and TRBJ2-1, with TRBD1 matching over 11 bases. The V and J ends lost 5 bases and 4 bases, in that order; junction bases with no gene match: 7. The CDR3 length is 16 residues. Germline V gives CDR1 SEHNR, CDR2 FQNEAQ (reference sequence). CDR3 nucleotides: TGTGCCAGCAGCACCGGGACAGGGGGATCATACAATGAGCAGTTCTTC. Translated: CASSTGTGGSYNEQFF. The variable domain in full, with the rest retrieved from reference TRBV7-9 and TRBJ2-1, is DTGVSQNPRHKITKRGQNVTFRCDPISEHNRLYWYRQTLGQGPEFLTYFQNEAQLEKSRLLSDRFSAERPKGSFSTLEIQRTEQGDSAMYLCASSTGTGGSYNEQFFGPGTRLTVL.